This TCR beta chain was identified in a study of blood T cell repertoires in COVID-19. Study in general: Sites in the United States, Italy and Spain provided acute and convalescent COVID-19 samples. Nucleic acid was either cDNA or gDNA, and it came from T cells, B-cell-depleted T cells, or PBMCs.

Regarding this clone: One junction end does not reproduce the germline sequence, and a read error may be involved.

Original processing notes: Reference gene primers were amplified, and this amplification served to estimate nucleated cell counts. The assay was immunoSEQ multiplex PCR, and TCRdb's table has in-frame clones only and misses some. That table supplies the V and J calls and clone size; D and trimming were determined from the DNA. The data show around 140,000 clones, approximately 88% seen once. The CDR3 spans 16 residues. The germline gives CDR1 MNHNY, CDR2 SVGAGI (reference sequence). V usage is TRBV6-6 and J usage is TRBJ2-6, with a tentative D call TRBD2 (5 bases). The specimen sequenced was peripheral blood. The sequence derives from a human donor in a cohort sampled during active COVID-19. The CDR3 DNA sequence: TGTGTCAGCGCTAACGGGGTAATCTCTGGGGCCAACGTCCTGACTTTC. Translated, it gives CVSANGVISGANVLTF.